Sequencing of this TCR beta chain was carried out in a study of blood T cell repertoires in COVID-19. About the research overall: From the United States, Italy and Spain came samples of acute and convalescent COVID-19. PBMCs, B-cell-depleted T cells, or T cells were the source of the cDNA or gDNA that made up the material.

Authors' data handling: Nucleated cell number was recorded as an estimate derived from reference gene primer amplification. The data were produced by immunoSEQ multiplex PCR, yet TCRdb's version contains in-frame clones alone and is incomplete. That table gives V, J and clone size, and the DNA gave D and trimming. The repertoire holds about 130,000 clones, with around 76% as singletons. The count of this clone is one. The source material was peripheral blood. This clonotype was sampled from a human donor in a cohort sampled during active COVID-19.

CDR3 DNA: TGTGCCAGCAGCCTGCCGAGGGGGTCCACCTACGAGCAGTACTTC. Residues: CASSLPRGSTYEQYF. The V gene is TRBV11-1, the J gene TRBJ2-7; D possibly corresponds to TRBD1 (6 bases). CDR1 is SGHAT and CDR2 is FQDESV in the germline V gene (reference sequence). Trimming removed 5 bases from V and 2 bases from J, with 16 bases in between. This CDR3 region has 15 residues.